Listed below are T cell receptor beta chains from one sample, sequenced in a study of shared clonotypes between healthy human individuals. Produced via immunoSEQ multiplex PCR; TCRdb's table is partial and in-frame only. The sample carries about 2.4 million clones, more than 85% recorded once. The sequencing sample was made of naive CD4+ T cells from PBMCs. These receptors originate from a man between 18 and 29 years old in good health. Some clones in this sample may be carry-over from other donors' samples. Both conserved end residues are part of each CDR3. The D gene is left open where the match is weak. Where a row states a size, it is once, few, many or the class of an expanded clone; other rows omit it.

j_call d_call v_call clone_size cdr3_nt cdr3_aa
TRBJ1-2 NA TRBV28 NA TGTGCCAGCTTCGGGACGTCCACAGAACCTAACTATGGCTACACCTTC CASFGTSTEPNYGYTF
TRBJ1-5 NA TRBV18 NA TGTGCCAGCTCACGGGGGGACATTAATCAGCCCCAGCATTTT CASSRGDINQPQHF
TRBJ2-7 TRBD2 TRBV4-3 NA TGCGCCAGCAGCCAAGATAGGGGGACTAGCGGGAGCAAAGGGAACGAGCAGTACTTC CASSQDRGTSGSKGNEQYF
TRBJ2-5 NA TRBV5-1 NA TGCGCCAGCAGCCCGGACATGAGGGAGACCCAGTACTTC CASSPDMRETQYF
TRBJ2-1 NA TRBV27 NA TGTGCCAGCAGGACGTCCAGCAATGAGCAGTTCTTC CASRTSSNEQFF
TRBJ1-2 NA TRBV7-2 NA TGTGCCAGCAGCTTAGATCCAGGGGATAACTATGGCTACACCTTC CASSLDPGDNYGYTF
TRBJ2-1 TRBD2 TRBV11-2 NA TGTGCCAGCAGCGTTTACCTAGCGGCCTCCTACAATGAGCAGTTCTTC CASSVYLAASYNEQFF
TRBJ2-1 TRBD2 TRBV10-1 once TGCGCCAGCAGTGAGTGGAGCGGGAGCTCCTACAATGAGCAGTTCTTC CASSEWSGSSYNEQFF
TRBJ2-3 NA TRBV5-4 NA TGTGCCAGCAGCTCTCGGGCGGGAAGCAGCACAGATACGCAGTATTTT CASSSRAGSSTDTQYF
TRBJ2-7 NA TRBV5-4 NA TGTGCCAGCGGATCTTCCCCGCACGGAGCCTACGAGCAGTACTTC CASGSSPHGAYEQYF
TRBJ2-7 TRBD2 TRBV27 NA TGTGCCAGCAGTTTACAGTCTAGCGGGAGGTACGAGCAGTACTTC CASSLQSSGRYEQYF
TRBJ2-1 TRBD2 TRBV9 NA TGTGCCAGCACCGAGGGAGGGAGCTCCTACAATGAGCAGTTCTTC CASTEGGSSYNEQFF
TRBJ2-7 NA TRBV4-1 NA TGCGCCAGCAGCCAACAAACAGGGAGCGCCTACGAGCAGTACTTC CASSQQTGSAYEQYF
TRBJ2-3 NA TRBV4-1 NA TGCGCCAGCAGCCAAGATCGGGGAGCGAGCACAGATACGCAGTATTTT CASSQDRGASTDTQYF
TRBJ2-4 TRBD2 TRBV19 NA TGTGCCAGGAGAAGACGGGGAGGGGAAAACATTCAGTACTTC CARRRRGGENIQYF
TRBJ2-3 NA TRBV28 once TGTGCCAGCAGCCTCCGGGACGCCGGGGGCACAGATACGCAGTATTTT CASSLRDAGGTDTQYF
TRBJ1-4 NA TRBV6-5 NA TGTGCCAGCAGTTACTCGTTTCAGCCTGTTGAAAAACTGTTTTTT CASSYSFQPVEKLFF
TRBJ2-7 TRBD1 TRBV18 few TGTGCCAGCTCACCTCCGGACAGGGAGGTCCACGAGCAGTACTTC CASSPPDREVHEQYF
TRBJ2-1 NA TRBV7-9 NA TGTGCCAGCAGCCCCCAGTGGGACGGAACGTCCCCTGAGCAGTTCTTC CASSPQWDGTSPEQFF
TRBJ2-1 TRBD1 TRBV29-1 NA TGCAGCGGAGGGGGACACAGGGGAGACAATGAGCAGTTCTTC CSGGGHRGDNEQFF
TRBJ2-1 NA TRBV19 NA TGTGCCACTCAAGCCCGGGGGAGCTCCTACAATGAGCAGTTCTTC CATQARGSSYNEQFF
TRBJ2-7 TRBD1 TRBV2 NA TGTGCCAGCAGGGGACAGACCTACGAGCAGTACTTC CASRGQTYEQYF
TRBJ2-5 TRBD2 TRBV5-1 NA TGCGCCAGCAAAAGGGGCAGGGAGGGAGAGACCCAGTACTTC CASKRGREGETQYF
TRBJ1-2 NA TRBV4-1 NA TGCGCCAGCAGCCAAGCTATCAGGGGATATGGCTACACCTTC CASSQAIRGYGYTF
TRBJ1-2 NA TRBV11-3 NA TGTGCCAGCAGCCCTTTCGGGGAGCTAAGTCTTAACGACTATGGCTACACCTTC CASSPFGELSLNDYGYTF
TRBJ2-1 TRBD2 TRBV5-4 NA TGTGCCAGCAGCTTGGTAGCGGGTGAGTTGGGTGAGCAGTTCTTC CASSLVAGELGEQFF
TRBJ2-3 NA TRBV4-1 NA TGCGCCAGCAGCCAGGACGACCGGGGCCCGACGCAGTATTTT CASSQDDRGPTQYF
TRBJ1-1 TRBD1 TRBV18 few TGTGCCAGCTCCCCATCAGGGGGCTCTGAAGCTTTCTTT CASSPSGGSEAFF
TRBJ2-7 TRBD2 TRBV7-2 once TGTGCCAGCAGCCCATCTGGGACTAGCGGCTACGAGCAGTACTTC CASSPSGTSGYEQYF
TRBJ2-7 NA TRBV18 NA TGTGCCAGCTCACTGAACCGGCAGGGGCCCTACGAGCAGTACTTC CASSLNRQGPYEQYF
TRBJ2-3 TRBD2 TRBV11-3 NA TGTGCCAGCAGGGGGAGGGCCGTAGATACGCAGTATTTT CASRGRAVDTQYF
TRBJ2-3 TRBD1 TRBV28 NA TGTGCCAGCAGTCCTACCGACAGGGCAGATACGCAGTATTTT CASSPTDRADTQYF
TRBJ1-3 NA TRBV28 NA TGTGCCAGCAGTTTGGAGGACACCATATATTTT CASSLEDTIYF
TRBJ2-3 NA TRBV29-1 NA TGCAGCGTTAGGGATTCCCCCACAGATACGCAGTATTTT CSVRDSPTDTQYF
TRBJ2-1 NA TRBV9 NA TGTGCCAGCAGCGTAGATCTATTCTACAATGAGCAGTTCTTC CASSVDLFYNEQFF
TRBJ1-2 NA TRBV27 NA TGTGCCAGCAGTTTATCCCAGGGGCTAGCTAACTATGGCTACACCTTC CASSLSQGLANYGYTF
TRBJ2-2 TRBD1 TRBV6-5 NA TGTGCCAGCACCGGGGATCCAGGGGGCCCCGGGGAGCTGTTTTTT CASTGDPGGPGELFF
TRBJ1-2 TRBD1 TRBV7-3 few TGTGCCAGCAGCACCCGACAGGGTGATGGCTACACCTTC CASSTRQGDGYTF
TRBJ2-7 TRBD1 TRBV30 NA TGTGCCTGGAGGGGTAGGGGGCCCTACGAGCAGTACTTC CAWRGRGPYEQYF
TRBJ1-2 NA TRBV7-2 NA TGTGCCAGCAGCCGCGACTATAACTATGGCTACACCTTC CASSRDYNYGYTF
TRBJ1-1 NA TRBV5-1 NA TGCGCCAGCAGCCCGGGGACCGCGGGGACTGAAGCTTTCTTT CASSPGTAGTEAFF
TRBJ2-1 NA TRBV7-2 NA TGTGCCAGCAGCCGCCCGACTGTTCCTGAGCAGTTCTTC CASSRPTVPEQFF
TRBJ2-7 TRBD2 TRBV18 NA TGTGCCAGCTCACCGGTTCGAGCGGGAGTCGAGCAGTACTTC CASSPVRAGVEQYF
TRBJ2-3 NA TRBV6-5 NA TGTGCCAGCAGTAGGAAGGGTGCAGATACGCAGTATTTT CASSRKGADTQYF
TRBJ2-5 NA TRBV5-1 NA TGCGCCAGCAGCTTGGCCCAAGGGGGGATAGGAGAGACCCAGTACTTC CASSLAQGGIGETQYF
TRBJ2-1 TRBD1 TRBV5-4 NA TGTGCCAGCAGACAGACAGGGGGCAATGAGCAGTTCTTC CASRQTGGNEQFF
TRBJ1-5 NA TRBV6-5 NA TGTGCCAGCAGTTCGTTGCAGGGAGAACAGCCCCAGCATTTT CASSSLQGEQPQHF
TRBJ2-7 TRBD1 TRBV23-1 NA TGCGCCAGCCCCACAGGGGGCTCTCTAGCGGAGCAGTACTTC CASPTGGSLAEQYF
TRBJ1-2 TRBD1 TRBV15 NA TGTGCCACCAGCGTGGACAGGTTAGGCAGCTACACCTTC CATSVDRLGSYTF